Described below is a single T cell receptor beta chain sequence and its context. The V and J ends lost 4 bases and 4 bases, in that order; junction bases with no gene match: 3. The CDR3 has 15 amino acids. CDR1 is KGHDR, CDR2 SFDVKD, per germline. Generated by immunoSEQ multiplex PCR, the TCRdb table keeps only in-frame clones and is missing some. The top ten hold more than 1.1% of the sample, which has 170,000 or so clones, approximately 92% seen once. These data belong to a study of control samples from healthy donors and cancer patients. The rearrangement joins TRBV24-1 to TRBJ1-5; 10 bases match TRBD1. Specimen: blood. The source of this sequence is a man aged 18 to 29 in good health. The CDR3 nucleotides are TGTGCCACCAGTGAAGGACAGGGGGTAAATCAGCCCCAGCATTTT. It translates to CATSEGQGVNQPQHF.